This T cell receptor (beta chain) derives from a study of CD8 T cells in Susac syndrome. In germline, CDR1 is MNHEY, CDR2 SVGAGI. The CDR3 consists of 18 residues. V dropped 2 bases and J dropped 0; count of bases not matched to a gene: 11. Study-level points and caveats: As the study acknowledged, the number of individuals who were part of its TCR sequencing and HLA analysis was relatively small.

Note on this clonotype: As yet, its antigen is unknown.

A quantity of about 0.45 to 1 ug RNA underwent reverse transcription using random hexamers. TCRdb ran MiXCR on the immunoSEQ multiplex PCR reads and lists one entry per CDR3 protein. The data contain some 260,000 distinct CDR3 sequences, 80% to 90% of them seen just once; the ten biggest clones take up approximately 0.12%. This sequence joins TRBV6-5 and TRBJ2-3; 7 positions agree with TRBD1. The sequence derives from a human donor with multiple sclerosis. The source material was CD8+ T cells from PBMCs. Written as DNA, the CDR3 is TGTGCCAGCAGTTACGAACCTCCCGGGACAGAGAGCACAGATACGCAGTATTTT. As protein: CASSYEPPGTESTDTQYF.